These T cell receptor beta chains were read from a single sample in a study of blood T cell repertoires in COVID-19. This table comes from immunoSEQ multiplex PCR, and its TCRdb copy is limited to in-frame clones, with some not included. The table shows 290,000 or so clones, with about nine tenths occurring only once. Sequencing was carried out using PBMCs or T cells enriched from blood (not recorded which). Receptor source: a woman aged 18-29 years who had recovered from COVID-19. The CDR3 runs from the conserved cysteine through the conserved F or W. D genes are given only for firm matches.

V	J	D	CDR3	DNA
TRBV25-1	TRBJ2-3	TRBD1	CASSVGTDRTDTQYF	TGTGCCAGCAGTGTTGGGACAGACCGCACAGATACGCAGTATTTT
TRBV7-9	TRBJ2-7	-	CASSSMTEGYEQYF	TGTGCCAGCAGCTCGATGACAGAAGGGTACGAGCAGTACTTC
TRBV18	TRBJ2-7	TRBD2	CASSPLGTSSEQYF	TGTGCCAGCTCACCACTCGGGACTAGCAGCGAGCAGTACTTC
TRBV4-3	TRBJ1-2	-	CASSRLRIASDGYTF	TGCGCCAGCAGCCGGCTTCGTATAGCTAGCGATGGCTACACCTTC
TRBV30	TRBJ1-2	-	CAWLLGGYGYTF	TGTGCCTGGCTCCTGGGGGGCTATGGCTACACCTTC
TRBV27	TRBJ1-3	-	CASSLKGAGNTIYF	TGTGCCAGCAGTTTAAAGGGGGCTGGAAACACCATATATTTT
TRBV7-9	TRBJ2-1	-	CASSAANEQFF	TGTGCCAGCAGCGCGGCGAATGAGCAGTTCTTC
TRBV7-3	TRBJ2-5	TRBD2	CASSYGTSGRVQETQYF	TGTGCCAGCAGCTACGGGACTAGCGGGAGGGTCCAAGAGACCCAGTACTTC
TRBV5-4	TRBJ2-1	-	CASSSHNNEQFF	TGTGCCAGCAGCTCACACAACAATGAGCAGTTCTTC
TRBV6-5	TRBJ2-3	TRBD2	CASSRLAGGPDTQYF	TGTGCCAGCAGCCGACTAGCGGGAGGGCCGGATACGCAGTATTTT
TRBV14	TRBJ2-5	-	CASSRTGQETQYF	TGTGCCAGCAGCCGCACAGGGCAGGAGACCCAGTACTTC
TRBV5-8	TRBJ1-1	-	CASSYDVSGVGEAFF	TGTGCCAGCAGCTATGATGTTTCGGGGGTAGGTGAAGCTTTCTTT
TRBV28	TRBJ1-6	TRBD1	CASSPPPWTGNNSPLHF	TGTGCCAGCAGTCCGCCTCCATGGACAGGGAACAATTCACCCCTCCACTTT
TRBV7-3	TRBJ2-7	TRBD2	CASSFYGGGSYEQYF	TGTGCCAGCAGCTTTTATGGCGGGGGCTCCTACGAGCAGTACTTC
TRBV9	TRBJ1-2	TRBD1	CASSLGQVNYGYTF	TGTGCCAGCAGCCTTGGACAGGTTAACTATGGCTACACCTTC
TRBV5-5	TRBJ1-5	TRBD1	CASSLDPGQLQPQHF	TGTGCCAGCAGCTTGGATCCGGGACAGCTCCAGCCCCAGCATTTT
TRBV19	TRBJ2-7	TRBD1	CASSTVRGRLSEQYF	TGTGCCAGTAGTACGGTTAGGGGGCGTCTCTCCGAGCAGTACTTC
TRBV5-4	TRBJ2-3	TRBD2	CATGTSGRLSTDTQYF	TGTGCCACCGGGACTAGCGGGAGACTTAGCACAGATACGCAGTATTTT
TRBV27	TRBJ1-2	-	CASSAGTGLGYTF	TGTGCCAGCAGCGCCGGAACAGGGCTTGGCTACACCTTC
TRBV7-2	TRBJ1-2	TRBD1	CASSLVQGAQRGYTF	TGTGCCAGCAGCTTAGTTCAGGGGGCGCAGCGGGGCTACACCTTC
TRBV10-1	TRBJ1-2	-	CASSERQAVNYGYTF	TGCGCCAGCAGTGAGAGGCAGGCCGTAAACTATGGCTACACCTTC
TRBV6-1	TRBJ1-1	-	CASSELGLTNTEAFF	TGTGCCAGCAGTGAACTTGGACTTACGAACACTGAAGCTTTCTTT
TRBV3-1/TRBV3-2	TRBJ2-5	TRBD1	CASSHRRQGLQETQYF	TGTGCCAGCAGCCACCGGAGACAGGGGCTACAAGAGACCCAGTACTTC